This TCR beta chain is from a study of blood T cell repertoires in COVID-19. Only a few counts were recorded for this clone. The repertoire was sequenced with immunoSEQ multiplex PCR; TCRdb's copy has only in-frame clones and lacks some. The table includes a few hundred thousand clones, under 85% detected once. With 4 bases clipped from V and 7 bases from J, the junction kept 12 bases outside the gene matches. The CDR3 consists of 15 residues. Per the germline V gene, CDR1 is KGHSH and CDR2 is LQKENI. V and J are TRBV18 and TRBJ1-2, with 7 bases identical to TRBD1. The source of this sequence is a woman in her fifties or sixties who had recovered from COVID-19. The specimen was PBMCs or T cells enriched from blood (not recorded which). The CDR3 region is CASSLSTGTGLGYTF. The CDR3 DNA reads as TGTGCCAGCTCACTTTCGACAGGGACGGGCCTTGGCTACACCTTC.